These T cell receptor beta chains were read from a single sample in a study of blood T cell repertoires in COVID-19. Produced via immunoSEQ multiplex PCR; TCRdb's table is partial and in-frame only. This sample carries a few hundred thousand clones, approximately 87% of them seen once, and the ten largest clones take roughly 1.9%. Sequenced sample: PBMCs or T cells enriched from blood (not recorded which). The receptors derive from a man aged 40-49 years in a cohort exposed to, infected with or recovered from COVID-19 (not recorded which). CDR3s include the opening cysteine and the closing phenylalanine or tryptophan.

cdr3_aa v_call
CASSIEGGRDTQYF TRBV19
CSAQMGGDEQYF TRBV29-1
CAWSSPFGSNYGYTF TRBV30
CASSMGLASRGYTDTQYF TRBV5-1
CASSPPGLAGPYNEQFF TRBV18
CAWSRGFENTIYF TRBV30
CASGLGTGVGGYEKLFF TRBV12-5
CASSEAIQDEQFF TRBV6-1
CAWNDRDKRFNSPLHF TRBV30
CASSLSSGGTGELFF TRBV7-3
CASSLVSRSTDTQYF TRBV5-4
CASSNVRRAGTYEQYF TRBV28
CASSFAGIYGYTF TRBV27
CASSLALQGIYGYTF TRBV7-8
CASSDQGPYEQYF TRBV6-1
CASSPGSSPGEETQYF TRBV9
CASSPPFGEYGYTF TRBV4-2
CASSPWGGAGDTQYF TRBV12-5
CASSLYSGAHKETQYF TRBV27
CASSWTGSTGELFF TRBV11-3
CAISEASGRPYEQYF TRBV10-3
CASSQGGTGGDYGYTF TRBV3-1/TRBV3-2
CASSPFSGFNEQFF TRBV18
CASSYRVGQPQHF TRBV28